The 8 T cell receptor beta chains listed next were all sequenced from one sample in a study of T cells in women clearing cervical HPV infection (dated by TCRdb to the late 2010s). Preparation of the library involved the immunoSEQ multiplex PCR assay. Drawn from immuneACCESS, this table holds only the in-frame rearrangements with V and J called that TCRdb kept. Clones are partly lost; checked studies trace under half to an unresolved V gene and leave the rest unexplained. This specimen's table enumerates about 30,000 clones. 3.5% to 5% of the sample is taken by the ten largest. The sample was blood buffy coat. The receptors here all came from a woman aged 18-69 years with a cervical HPV16 infection that either progressed to CIN3+ or cleared (not recorded which).

The CDR3 region is CASSLTGSPEAFF. CDR3 bases read: TGTGCCAGCAGTTTGACAGGGAGCCCTGAA. The chain carries TRBV27 and TRBJ1-1, with 7 bases identical to TRBD1. The sequenced fragment ends 3 residues before the CDR3 boundary, so the rest is inferred from the germline J gene. With V trimmed by 3 bases and J by 6 bases, 4 bases remained unmatched. Germline lookup yields CDR1 MNHEY and CDR2 SMNVEV (reference sequence). CDR3 size: 13 residues.

With regard to this clone: The read terminates 3 residues before the CDR3 end, so the remaining end is supplied by the germline J gene. The genes are TRBV29-1 and TRBJ2-3; D perhaps matches TRBD1 (6 bases). The CDR3 covers 15 residues. Trimming stripped 7 bases from V and 0 bases from J, with 17 bases between. The germline CDR1 and CDR2 sequences are SQVTM and ANQGSEA. CDR3 DNA (partial): TGCAGCGCCGAAGGTTACAGGGCTAGCACAGATACG. Amino acids: CSAEGYRASTDT. The whole CDR3 region reads CSAEGYRASTDTQYF.

Notes on this clone: The read is 3 residues too short to cover the CDR3 end, so that end is filled in from the germline J gene. The genes are TRBV5-1 and TRBJ1-4, with 10 bases aligning to TRBD1. V dropped 4 bases and J dropped 6; count of bases not matched to a gene: 3. The length of the CDR3 is 14 residues. Germline CDR1 reads SGHRS; CDR2 reads YFSETQ. The CDR3 bases that were read are TGCGCCAGCAGCGCCGGGACAGGGGATGAAAAA. Amino acid sequence: CASSAGTGDEK. The CDR3, in full, reads CASSAGTGDEKLFF.

Comments on this clone: The read comes to an end 3 residues before the CDR3 does, leaving the germline J gene to fill in the end. V and J are TRBV2 and TRBJ1-4; a weak D match, TRBD1 (5 bases). Trimming cost V 1 base and J 7 bases, with 10 bases left between them. This CDR3 comprises 14 residues. CDR1 is SNHLY, CDR2 FYNNEI, per germline. The CDR3 protein is CASSEGRGGEKLFF. The sequenced CDR3 bases are TGTGCCAGCAGTGAAGGAAGGGGAGGTGAAAAA.

As to this clone: The read halts 3 residues ahead of the CDR3 end, with the missing end drawn from the germline J gene. V and J are TRBV13 and TRBJ2-1, with D possibly matching TRBD2 (6 bases). The germline CDR1 and CDR2 sequences are PRHDT and FYEKMQ (reference sequence). The V end was cut by 0 bases, the J end by 0 bases, with 15 bases between. There are 18 residues in the CDR3. The CDR3 is CASSLGRDSGSSYNEQFF. The sequenced CDR3 bases are TGTGCCAGCAGCTTAGGCCGGGATAGCGGAAGCTCCTACAATGAG.

About this clone: The observed sequence ends 3 residues before the CDR3 terminus, with the missing tail filled in from the germline J gene. The chain has TRBV18 and TRBJ2-7, with 7 bases that match TRBD1. This CDR3 is built from 18 residues. Germline values: CDR1 KGHSH, CDR2 LQKENI. Trimming took 3 bases from V and 5 from J; bases not matched to a gene: 19. CDR3 sequence: CASSPPGGWGRGRNEQYF. The CDR3 DNA, read in part, is TGTGCCAGCTCACCGCCAGGGGGATGGGGGAGAGGGCGCAACGAG.

Concerning this clone: Sequencing ends 3 residues short of the CDR3 end; the germline J gene provides the rest. The chain employs TRBV7-8 and TRBJ2-5; possibly TRBD2 for D (5 bases). Trimming left V 7 bases short and J 5 bases short, with 20 bases between. The germline V gene encodes CDR1 SGHVS and CDR2 FQNEAQ. This CDR3 has 15 residues. The sequenced part of the CDR3 DNA is TGTGCCAGCACCCAGAGGGATGGAAGCGGTGAGACC. Translated: CASTQRDGSGET. The entire CDR3 protein is CASTQRDGSGETQYF.

CDR3 in amino acids: CASSVRTGNEKLFF. The sequenced part of the CDR3 DNA is TGTGCCAGCAGCGTCCGGACAGGGAATGAAAAA. The chain has TRBV5-4 and TRBJ1-4; 8 positions match TRBD1. From the germline J gene comes the end of the CDR3, since the read stops 3 residues before it. V dropped 4 bases and J dropped 5; count of bases not matched to a gene: 4. From germline, CDR1 is SGHNT and CDR2 YYREEE (reference sequence). The CDR3 is made up of 14 amino acids.